The 15 T cell receptor beta chains presented below share a single source sample, sequenced in a study of cytomegalovirus exposure and HLA in healthy donors. 60 Vbeta and 13 Jbeta primers were used in PCR. TCRdb's table, derived via immunoSEQ multiplex PCR, lists solely in-frame clones and lacks some. The sample includes over 85,000 clones, approximately 80% seen only once; the top ten take 8.5% to 10%. The sequencing input was PBMCs. These receptors came from a male donor in good health and CMV-seropositive.

The table lists this clone with a few counts. V is TRBV6-5 and J is TRBJ2-7; 7 bases fit TRBD1. Trimming cost V 0 bases and J 6 bases; bases outside gene matches: 8. This CDR3 spans 15 amino acids. The germline V gene encodes CDR1 MNHEY and CDR2 SVGAGI. CDR3 sequence (DNA): TGTGCCAGCAGTTACTCGACAGGGCCTCTCAGCGAGCAGTACTTC. Its protein is CASSYSTGPLSEQYF.

The chain recombines TRBV4-3 with TRBJ1-4, with a tentative D call TRBD1 (6 bases). The CDR3 sequence is 15 residues long. Trimming took 0 bases from V and 3 from J, leaving 8 bases between them. The germline gives CDR1 LGHNA, CDR2 YSLEER. As DNA, the CDR3 is TGCGCCAGCAGCCAAGACGGGGGGCCTAATGAAAAACTGTTTTTT. Translating it yields CASSQDGGPNEKLFF.

The J gene is TRBJ1-2, the V gene TRBV9, with no clear D. Trimming removed 5 bases at V and 2 bases at J, with 7 bases between. Germline values: CDR1 SGDLS, CDR2 YYNGEE. The CDR3 covers 12 residues. The CDR3 protein is CASRRENYGYTF. The CDR3 nucleotides are TGTGCCAGCAGGAGGGAGAACTATGGCTACACCTTC.

DNA for the CDR3: TGCAGCGTTTCGACTAGCGGGAATACAGATACGCAGTATTTT. Encoded protein: CSVSTSGNTDTQYF. The gene calls are TRBV29-1 and TRBJ2-3; 11 nucleotides match TRBD2. The length of the CDR3 is 14 residues. Germline V lookup: CDR1 SQVTM, CDR2 ANQGSEA. The V gene end was trimmed by 5 bases and the J gene end by 3 bases; junction bases not matched to a gene: 4.

This rearrangement joins TRBV9 to TRBJ2-7; TRBD1 aligns across 10 bases. The junction had 7 bases not matched to a gene; V was cut back by 4 bases and J by 3 bases. The CDR3 contains 15 residues. Germline V gene lookup returns CDR1 SGDLS and CDR2 YYNGEE. As DNA, the CDR3 is TGTGCCAGCAGCCCGGGGACAGGGGCGAGCTACGAGCAGTACTTC. Translation: CASSPGTGASYEQYF.

The J gene is TRBJ2-2, the V gene TRBV5-4; D is unresolved. V was clipped by 4 bases and J by 2 bases, with 9 bases between them. The CDR3 has 14 amino acids. Germline lookup yields CDR1 SGHNT and CDR2 YYREEE (reference sequence). In nucleotides, the CDR3 is TGTGCCAGCAGCGGCCCACCTAACACCGGGGAGCTGTTTTTT. Translation: CASSGPPNTGELFF.

The chain combines TRBV18 with TRBJ2-1, with 15 bases fitting TRBD2. This CDR3 spans 15 amino acids. The V gene end was trimmed by 3 bases and the J gene end by 10 bases; junction bases not matched to a gene: 4. Germline V CDR1 and CDR2: KGHSH, LQKENI. Here the CDR3 DNA reads TGTGCCAGCTCACCCGGACTAGCGGGAGGGATCGAGCAGTTCTTC. It encodes CASSPGLAGGIEQFF.

The chain uses TRBV5-1 and TRBJ2-7, with TRBD1 identical over 8 bases. The ends lost 6 bases at V and 1 base at J; junction bases unmatched: 9. The germline CDR1 and CDR2 sequences are SGHRS and YFSETQ. The CDR3 is 15 residues long. CDR3 coding DNA: TGCGCCAGCACCACGGACAGGGTACATTCCTACGAGCAGTACTTC. Translating gives CASTTDRVHSYEQYF.

The rearrangement links TRBV5-6 to TRBJ2-7; 7 nucleotides align to TRBD2. V was clipped by 2 bases and J by 1 base; unmatched bases: 6. CDR1 SGHDT and CDR2 YYEEEE come from the germline V gene. The CDR3 consists of 15 residues. The chain's CDR3 is CASSFAGVMSYEQYF. CDR3 in DNA: TGTGCCAGCAGCTTCGCGGGAGTGATGTCCTACGAGCAGTACTTC.

The chain is built from TRBV5-1 and TRBJ2-7, with 7 bases fitting TRBD2. The CDR3 consists of 13 residues. V gave up 0 bases and J gave up 3 bases; unmatched junction bases: 0. CDR1 and CDR2 (germline): SGHRS, YFSETQ. The CDR3: CASSLERGYEQYF. In DNA form, the CDR3 reads TGCGCCAGCAGCTTGGAGCGGGGCTACGAGCAGTACTTC.

V gene TRBV4-1 combines with J gene TRBJ1-1, with TRBD1 identical over 8 bases. CDR3 length: 17 residues. Germline CDR1 and CDR2: MGHRA and YSYEKL. J gave up 1 base and V 1 base, and 8 bases lay outside the gene matches. The CDR3 loop reads CASSQVPGGQANTEAFF. CDR3 nucleotides: TGCGCCAGCAGCCAAGTCCCCGGGGGACAGGCGAACACTGAAGCTTTCTTT.

This sequence joins TRBV6-1 and TRBJ1-6; TRBD1 might be the D (5 bases). The V and J ends lost 4 bases and 14 bases respectively, with 21 bases between them. This CDR3 has 15 amino acids. Germline V gives CDR1 MNHNS, CDR2 SASEGT. The CDR3 DNA sequence: TGTGCCAGCAGTGTTGGAGGGGTAGGAGCTCTGGCCCTCCACTTT. Translation: CASSVGGVGALALHF.

The genes are TRBV9 and TRBJ1-1; D unresolved. V shed 0 bases and J shed 4 bases, with 13 bases lying between them. Germline V CDR1 and CDR2: SGDLS, YYNGEE. CDR3 length: 15 amino acids. CDR3: CASSVVNEDVTEAFF. The CDR3 bases are TGTGCCAGCAGCGTAGTGAACGAGGATGTCACTGAAGCTTTCTTT.

J is TRBJ2-5 and V is TRBV11-2; 8 bases are shared with TRBD1. The CDR3 sequence is 14 residues long. CDR1 and CDR2 (germline): SGHAT, FQNNGV. The trim removed 4 bases at V and 5 bases at J, leaving 6 bases unmatched. As DNA, the CDR3 is TGTGCCAGCAGCTCCAGGGGGCGCGAGGAGACCCAGTACTTC. Its protein product is CASSSRGREETQYF.

V is TRBV15 and J is TRBJ2-3, with 10 bases lining up with TRBD2. Germline CDR1 and CDR2: LNHNV and YYDKDF (reference sequence). The CDR3 has 15 amino acids. Trimming removed 2 bases from V and 4 bases from J; junction bases left unmatched: 3. The DNA for the CDR3 is TGTGCCACCAGCAGACTAGCGGGAGTTGCAGATACGCAGTATTTT. Translated, it gives CATSRLAGVADTQYF.